This TCR beta chain was captured in a study of T cells after yellow fever vaccination. The overall study: For low cell numbers, libraries were made with SMART-Seq v4 Ultra Low Input. Study results and caveats: A weaker but faster secondary response was observed, peaking on day 5 versus 15. Researchers noted that a small share of clonotypes showed up in both CD4 and CD8 compartments.

This CDR3 has 15 amino acids. Losses at the gene ends were 5 bases for V and 3 bases for J; bases not matched to a gene: 8. Germline V gene lookup returns CDR1 SGHTA and CDR2 FQGTGA. Each CDR3 protein gets one entry after TCRdb re-called the 5' RACE reads with MiXCR. The data contain roughly 300,000 distinct CDR3 sequences, 8.1% of them singletons. About this clonotype: Its antigen is undetermined.

The rearrangement uses TRBV7-3 and TRBJ2-3; 7 bases are shared with TRBD1. This sequence was found in a man aged 18 to 30 who received the YFV17D yellow fever vaccine. Material: PBMCs, obtained roughly 47 days after the first yellow fever vaccination. CDR3 in amino acids: CASSQRQGRTDTQYF. CDR3 in DNA: TGTGCCAGCAGCCAAAGACAGGGTAGGACAGATACGCAGTATTTT.